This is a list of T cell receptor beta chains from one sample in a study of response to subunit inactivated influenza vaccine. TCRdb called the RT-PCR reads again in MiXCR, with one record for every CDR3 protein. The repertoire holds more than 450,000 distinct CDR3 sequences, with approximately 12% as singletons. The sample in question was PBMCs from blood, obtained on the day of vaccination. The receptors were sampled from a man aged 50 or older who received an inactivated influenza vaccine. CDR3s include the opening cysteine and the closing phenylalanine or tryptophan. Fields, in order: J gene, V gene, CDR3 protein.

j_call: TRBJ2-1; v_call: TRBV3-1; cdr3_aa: CASSQVRTGESNEQFF
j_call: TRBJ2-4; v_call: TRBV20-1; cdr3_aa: CSADGRKNIQYF
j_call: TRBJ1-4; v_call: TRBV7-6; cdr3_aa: CASSTAEAEEKLFF
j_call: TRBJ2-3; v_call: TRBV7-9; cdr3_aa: CASSDRASTDTQYF
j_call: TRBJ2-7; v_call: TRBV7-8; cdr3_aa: CASSFRGLAVGYEQYF
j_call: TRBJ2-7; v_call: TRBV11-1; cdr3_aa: CASSFAQGPSYEQYF
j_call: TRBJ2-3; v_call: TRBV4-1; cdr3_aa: CASSQFGQSTDTQYF
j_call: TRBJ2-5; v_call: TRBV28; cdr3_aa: CASSPTVLAGGPKGKTQYF
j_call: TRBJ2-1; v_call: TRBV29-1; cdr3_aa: CSVEGGGGGISYNEQFF
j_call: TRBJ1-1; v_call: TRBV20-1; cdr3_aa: CSARAGTGITEAFF
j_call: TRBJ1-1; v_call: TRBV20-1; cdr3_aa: CSATRGRFFEAFF
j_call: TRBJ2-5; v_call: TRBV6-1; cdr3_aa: CASSEGSGGWTQYF
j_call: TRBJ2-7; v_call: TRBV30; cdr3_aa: CAWSSPGTGRRHRQYF
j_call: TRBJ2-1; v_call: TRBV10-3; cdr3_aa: CAISERAANPYNEQFF
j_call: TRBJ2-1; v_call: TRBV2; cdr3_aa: CASSDPSGIDNEQFF
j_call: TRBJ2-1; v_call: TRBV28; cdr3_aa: CASSLSGTSVSNEQFF
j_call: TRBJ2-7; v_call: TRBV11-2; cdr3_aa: CASSLMRLAGPGEQYF
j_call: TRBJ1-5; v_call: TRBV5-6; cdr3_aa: CASSSQGQPQHF
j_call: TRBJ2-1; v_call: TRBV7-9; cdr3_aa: CASSLTVAGANEQFF
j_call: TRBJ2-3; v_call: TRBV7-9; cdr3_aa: CASSTKGGSTDTQYF
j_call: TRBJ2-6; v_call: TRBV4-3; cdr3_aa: CASSQDRKVFGANVLTF
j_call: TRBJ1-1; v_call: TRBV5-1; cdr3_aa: CASTGEVNTEAFF
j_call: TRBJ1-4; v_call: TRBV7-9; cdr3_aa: CASSLSKFRDRVGKLFF
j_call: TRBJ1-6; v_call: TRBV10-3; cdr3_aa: CAISEVGSSYNSPLHF
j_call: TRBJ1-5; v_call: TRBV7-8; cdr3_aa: CASSLGVFNQPQHF
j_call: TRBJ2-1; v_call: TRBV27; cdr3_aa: CASSLTGGYNEQFF
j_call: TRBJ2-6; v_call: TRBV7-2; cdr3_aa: CASSLGFSGANVLTF
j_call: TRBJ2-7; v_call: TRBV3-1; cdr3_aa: CASSRRTGHEQYF
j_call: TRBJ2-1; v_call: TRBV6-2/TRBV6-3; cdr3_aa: CASSYVRLAEDNEQFF
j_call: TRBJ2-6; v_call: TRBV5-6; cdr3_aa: CASSFADTRSGANVLTF
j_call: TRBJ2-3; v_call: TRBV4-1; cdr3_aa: CASSQVNQGLEDTQYF
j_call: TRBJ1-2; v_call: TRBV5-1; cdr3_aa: CASSLGAGIGGYTF
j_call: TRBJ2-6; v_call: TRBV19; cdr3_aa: CASCGAPYSGANVLTF
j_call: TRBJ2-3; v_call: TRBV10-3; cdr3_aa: CAIKGPGADTQYF
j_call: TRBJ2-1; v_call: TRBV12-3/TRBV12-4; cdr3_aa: CASSLGGVNEQFF
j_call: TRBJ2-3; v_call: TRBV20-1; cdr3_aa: CSLGTTPDTQYF
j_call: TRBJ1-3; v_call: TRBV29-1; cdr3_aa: CSVISLHGYSGNTIYF
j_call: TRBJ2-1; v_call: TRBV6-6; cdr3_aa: CASSYSKNNEQFF
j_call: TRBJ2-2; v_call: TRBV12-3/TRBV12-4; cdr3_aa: CASSHGTSGRELFF
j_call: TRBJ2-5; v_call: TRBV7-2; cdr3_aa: CASRTSGSGTQYF
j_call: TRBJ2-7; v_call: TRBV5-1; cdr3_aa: CASSLTGTGRNEQYF
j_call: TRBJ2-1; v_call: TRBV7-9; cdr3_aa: CASSQNYNEQFF